The entry that follows covers one T cell receptor beta chain sequence. Its specificity is unknown. With the read ending 3 residues before the CDR3 end, the germline J gene is used to fill in that end. The source of the sample is a study of T cells in women clearing cervical HPV infection. Study background: Women with histologically confirmed HPV16-related CIN3 or worse, 2 with invasive cancer, served as cases. General study points: Timing of associations relative to infection is unclear; T-cell subsets were not isolated.

TCRdb keeps only in-frame clones here, not all; method: immunoSEQ multiplex PCR. This sample contains 40,000 to 45,000 clones. Germline trimming cut 5 bases from V and 9 bases from J; bases unmatched to any gene: 10. This CDR3 has 13 amino acids. Per the germline V gene, CDR1 is DFQATT and CDR2 is SNEGSKA (reference sequence). This receptor was identified in a woman between 18 and 75 years old with a cervical HPV16 infection that either progressed to CIN3+ or cleared (not recorded which). Sequencing used blood buffy coat. J is TRBJ2-1 and V is TRBV20-1, with 7 positions matching TRBD1. CDR3 region: CSASWTGGSEQFF. Partial CDR3 DNA: TGCAGTGCTTCCTGGACAGGAGGTAGTGAG.